Listed below are T cell receptor beta chains from one sample, sequenced in a study of early stage breast cancer tumors. The repertoire was sequenced with immunoSEQ multiplex PCR; TCRdb's copy has only in-frame clones and lacks some. This sample has about 6,500 clones; around 66% occur once, and the top ten carry around an eighth. Sequenced material: normal breast tissue next to the tumor. These receptors all stem from a person aged 45 to 59 with breast cancer. Both conserved end residues are part of each CDR3. A D gene is named only where the DNA matches it firmly. For some rows the clone size is stated as once, few or many, or as a class when expanded; others skip it.

>TRBV14|medium-sized|TRBD1|TRBJ2-3
TGTGCCAGCAGGGGACAGGGGGCAGGCGATACGCAGTATTTT
CASRGQGAGDTQYF
>TRBV2|NA|TRBD2|TRBJ2-3
TGTGCCAGCAGTGCCCTAGCGGGAGCTAACACAGATACGCAGTATTTT
CASSALAGANTDTQYF
>TRBV6-5|NA|TRBD1|TRBJ1-2
TGTGCCAGCAGTAGACAAGGGGGCTCCGGTGGCTACACCTTC
CASSRQGGSGGYTF
>TRBV5-6|few|TRBD2|TRBJ2-7
TGTGCCAGCAGCATTAGCGGGTACGAGCAGTACTTC
CASSISGYEQYF
>TRBV9|NA|NA|TRBJ1-1
TGTGCCAGCAGCGTATCCCCGGGACTGAACACTGAAGCTTTCTTT
CASSVSPGLNTEAFF
>TRBV27|once|NA|TRBJ1-2
TGTGCCAGCAGTTTCAGGGGAGGTGGCTACACCTTC
CASSFRGGGYTF
>TRBV19|NA|NA|TRBJ1-1
TGTGCCAGTATGGGGCACAGGTTGAACACTGAAGCTTTCTTT
CASMGHRLNTEAFF
>TRBV4-1|once|NA|TRBJ2-3
TGCGCCAGCAGTCCTCTCCGGGGTAGCACAGATACGCAGTATTTT
CASSPLRGSTDTQYF
>TRBV5-1|NA|TRBD2|TRBJ2-1
TGCGCCAGCAGCCCCGGACTAGCGGGAGAGGATGAGCAGTTCTTC
CASSPGLAGEDEQFF
>TRBV4-3|once|NA|TRBJ1-1
TGCGCCAGCAGCCAAGATTGGAACACTGAAGCTTTCTTT
CASSQDWNTEAFF
>TRBV1|NA|NA|TRBJ2-7
TGCACCAGCAGCCAAAAGCCTCATTTGACAGGGCAGGGCTACGAGCAGTACTTC
CTSSQKPHLTGQGYEQYF
>TRBV6-5|NA|NA|TRBJ2-7
TGTGCCAGCAGGCAGGGATCCTACGAGCAGTACTTC
CASRQGSYEQYF
>TRBV6-5|NA|NA|TRBJ1-6
TGTGCCAGCAGTTACTCGGGGACTGAATCACCCCTCCACTTT
CASSYSGTESPLHF
>TRBV7-3|few|TRBD1|TRBJ1-3
TGTGCCAGCAGCTCGCAGGGGGCGCCTGGAAACACCATATATTTT
CASSSQGAPGNTIYF
>TRBV5-5|once|NA|TRBJ1-4
TGCGCCAGCAGCCAAGATGGGATTTGGGGCACTAATGAAAAACTGTTTTTT
CASSQDGIWGTNEKLFF
>TRBV30|NA|NA|TRBJ2-5
TGTGCCTGGAGAAACCAGGGTCGGGGGGCCAAGGGTCCGTACTTC
CAWRNQGRGAKGPYF
>TRBV5-5|few|TRBD2|TRBJ2-3
TGTGCCAGCAGCCCAGTCCCATCGAGGGCTAGCGGGAGAGCAGATACGCAGTATTTT
CASSPVPSRASGRADTQYF